These 22 T cell receptor beta chains were all obtained from the same sample, sequenced in a study of radiation and T cells in renal cell carcinoma. Profiling relied on immunoSEQ multiplex PCR, and the TCRdb table lists in-frame clones only, not all of them. The profile covers about 150,000 clones, with around 90% appearing a single time and roughly 4% taken by the ten largest. Regarding time point: baseline pretreatment blood. Noted treatment: 15 Gy SBRT to primary tumor, nephrectomy 4 weeks later. The sequencing used blood, collected from a patient whose treatment included radiotherapy and nephrectomy. The receptors come from an older woman with renal cell carcinoma.

The V call is TRBV28, the J call TRBJ1-1; no firm D call. Germline-derived CDR1 and CDR2 are MDHEN and SYDVKM. The CDR3 sequence is 12 residues long. Trimming removed 5 bases from V and 8 bases from J, with 12 bases in between. CDR3 region: CASSDFLAEAFF. The CDR3 DNA follows: TGTGCCAGCAGTGATTTTCTTGCAGAAGCTTTCTTT.

The V and J genes are TRBV28 and TRBJ1-1; D is ambiguous. From germline, CDR1 is MDHEN and CDR2 SYDVKM. This CDR3 has 13 amino acids. Trimming stripped 3 bases from V and 7 bases from J, with 12 bases between. The CDR3 loop reads CASSFSALHEAFF. CDR3 DNA sequence: TGTGCCAGCAGTTTTAGTGCGTTGCATGAAGCTTTCTTT.

In its sample, this clone was seen a few times. The J gene is TRBJ1-2, the V gene TRBV6-1; D is possibly TRBD1 (5 bases). The V end lost 0 bases, the J end lost 5 bases, and 16 bases lay between the germline ends. The germline V gene encodes CDR1 MNHNS and CDR2 SASEGT. The CDR3 is made up of 16 amino acids. This CDR3 is CASSEAVDTPYYGYTF. Here the CDR3 DNA reads TGTGCCAGCAGTGAAGCGGTGGACACACCGTATTATGGCTACACCTTC.

V gene TRBV6-5 combines with J gene TRBJ1-5; 7 bases align to TRBD1. CDR3 length: 13 amino acids. The V gene end was trimmed by 5 bases and the J gene end by 7 bases; junction bases not matched to a gene: 5. Germline CDR1 and CDR2: MNHEY and SVGAGI. CDR3 DNA sequence: TGTGCCAGCAGTATTACAGGGGCACAGCCCCAGCATTTT. Protein sequence: CASSITGAQPQHF.

The chain uses TRBV14 and TRBJ2-1, with a tentative D call TRBD1 (5 bases). The germline CDR1 and CDR2 sequences are SGHDN and FVKESK. The CDR3 is made up of 18 amino acids. Deletions cut 0 bases from V and 0 bases from J, with 15 bases between. DNA for the CDR3: TGTGCCAGCAGCCAAGAAGGGCAGGGCAAGAGCTCCTACAATGAGCAGTTCTTC. This encodes CASSQEGQGKSSYNEQFF.

The chain employs TRBV6-1 and TRBJ2-1; TRBD2 might be the D (6 bases). The CDR3 totals 15 residues. In germline, CDR1 is MNHNS, CDR2 SASEGT. V dropped 1 base and J dropped 3 bases, with 10 bases sitting between them. CDR3 bases: TGTGCCAGCAGTGAAGATGGGGGGAGCTACAATGAGCAGTTCTTC. Translation gives CASSEDGGSYNEQFF.

About this clone itself: Other DNA sequences in the sample encode the same CDR3. The rearrangement uses TRBV10-3 and TRBJ2-5; D is unclear. The CDR3 spans 12 residues. In germline, CDR1 is ENHRY, CDR2 SYGVKD. Trimming took 6 bases from V and 5 from J, leaving 10 bases between them. The CDR3 loop reads CAISDKQETQYF. In nucleotides, the CDR3 is TGTGCCATCAGCGACAAACAGGAGACCCAGTACTTC.

The gene calls are TRBV7-2 and TRBJ1-1; D is uncertain. The CDR3 extends over 14 amino acids. Germline assignment: CDR1 SGHTA and CDR2 FQGNSA. V was pared by 2 bases and J by 4 bases, with 11 bases between. The CDR3 is CASSLRTPSTEAFF. The CDR3 DNA sequence: TGTGCCAGCAGCTTACGCACCCCTTCCACTGAAGCTTTCTTT.

This clone was detected only a few times. The CDR3 DNA follows: TGTGCCAGTAGTACCGGGAAAAATCAGCCCCAGCATTTT. This encodes CASSTGKNQPQHF. The chain couples TRBV19 to TRBJ1-5; D uncertain. Germline CDR1 is LNHDA and CDR2 is SQIVND (reference sequence). Trimming left V 4 bases short and J 4 bases short, with 8 bases between. This CDR3 is 13 amino acids long. The variable domain in full, completed from reference TRBV19 and TRBJ1-5, reads DGGITQSPKYLFRKEGQNVTLSCEQNLNHDAMYWYRQDPGQGLRLIYYSQIVNDFQKGDIAEGYSVSREKKESFPLTVTSAQKNPTAFYLCASSTGKNQPQHFGDGTRLSIL.

The V gene is TRBV4-3, the J gene TRBJ2-2, with D possibly TRBD2 on 5 matching bases. This CDR3 comprises 14 residues. The V end lost 1 base, the J end lost 7 bases, and 10 bases lay between the germline ends. Germline V CDR1 and CDR2: LGHNA, YSLEER. Here the CDR3 reads CASSQGMAGGELFF. The CDR3 DNA reads TGCGCCAGCAGCCAAGGGATGGCGGGCGGGGAGCTGTTTTTT.

V usage is TRBV28 and J usage is TRBJ1-2; D unresolved. Per germline, CDR1 MDHEN and CDR2 SYDVKM. V was pared by 0 bases and J by 8 bases, with 16 bases between. The CDR3 is 15 amino acids. The CDR3 is CASSLWPLNSGGYTF. CDR3 DNA sequence: TGTGCCAGCAGTTTATGGCCCCTAAACAGTGGCGGCTACACCTTC.

This clone appeared once. The chain links TRBV30 to TRBJ1-3; D unclear. There are 14 residues in the CDR3. Trimming stripped 2 bases from V and 0 bases from J, with 8 bases between. Germline CDR1 reads GTSNPN; CDR2 reads SVGIG (reference sequence). The CDR3 sequence is CAWSWASSGNTIYF. The CDR3 DNA sequence: TGTGCCTGGAGTTGGGCCTCCTCTGGAAACACCATATATTTT.

The chain couples TRBV11-3 to TRBJ1-1; the D is unclear. CDR1 and CDR2 (germline): SGHNT, YENEEA. The CDR3 has 15 residues. V lost 1 base, J lost 3 bases, and 12 bases lay in between. The CDR3 bases are TGTGCCAGCAGCTTAGCTAGGGAGAGACACACTGAAGCTTTCTTT. Translation gives CASSLARERHTEAFF.

This clone was seen a single time. The chain carries TRBV7-9 and TRBJ2-3; D unresolved. The CDR3 loop spans 14 amino acids. Per the germline V gene, CDR1 is SEHNR and CDR2 is FQNEAQ (reference sequence). V shed 1 base and J shed 2 bases, with 7 bases lying between them. The CDR3 nucleotides read TGTGCCAGCAGCTTAGTCGACAACACAGATACGCAGTATTTT. Its protein is CASSLVDNTDTQYF. Looking up the rest from reference TRBV7-9 and TRBJ2-3 gives the full variable domain: DTGVSQNPRHKITKRGQNVTFRCDPISEHNRLYWYRQTLGQGPEFLTYFQNEAQLEKSRLLSDRFSAERPKGSFSTLEIQRTEQGDSAMYLCASSLVDNTDTQYFGPGTRLTVL.

This clone was picked up one time. This sequence joins TRBV30 and TRBJ2-1; 9 bases are shared with TRBD2. This CDR3 spans 15 amino acids. Germline V gives CDR1 GTSNPN, CDR2 SVGIG (reference sequence). Trimming at V came to 3 bases and at J to 4 bases, leaving 7 bases not matched to a gene. The CDR3 nucleotides read TGTGCCTGGAGCCACCTTAGCGGGGGTTACAATGAGCAGTTCTTC. Protein product: CAWSHLSGGYNEQFF.

This chain connects TRBV29-1 to TRBJ1-4, with D uncertain. The CDR3 is made up of 12 amino acids. Looked up from germline, CDR1 is SQVTM and CDR2 is ANQGSEA. The germline V and J ends were trimmed by 4 bases and 0 bases, with 3 bases remaining between them. CDR3 nucleotides: TGCAGCGTTGCTGCAACTAATGAAAAACTGTTTTTT. Its protein product is CSVAATNEKLFF.

The chain couples TRBV28 to TRBJ2-7; D unresolved. CDR3 size: 14 residues. Trimming removed 3 bases from V and 0 bases from J, with 9 bases in between. Germline V gives CDR1 MDHEN, CDR2 SYDVKM. CDR3 bases: TGTGCCAGCAGTTTGGGTCATAGCTCCTACGAGCAGTACTTC. Its translation: CASSLGHSSYEQYF.

The chain couples TRBV4-3 to TRBJ1-2, with D possibly matching TRBD1 (5 bases). The V end lost 0 bases, the J end lost 4 bases, and 12 bases lay between the germline ends. The CDR3 extends over 15 amino acids. CDR1 is LGHNA, CDR2 YSLEER, per germline. CDR3: CASSQEWGTSYGYTF. Here the CDR3 DNA reads TGCGCCAGCAGCCAAGAGTGGGGGACTTCCTATGGCTACACCTTC.

This clone was seen a handful of times. This specimen includes other DNA sequences encoding the same CDR3. The V and J genes are TRBV30 and TRBJ1-2; D not resolved. The CDR3 has 10 amino acids. V was pared by 3 bases and J by 5 bases, with 4 bases between. Germline loops: CDR1 GTSNPN, CDR2 SVGIG (reference sequence). CDR3 in amino acids: CAWRGYGYTF. CDR3 nucleotide sequence: TGTGCCTGGAGAGGTTATGGCTACACCTTC.

Only a few counts were recorded for this clone. V gene TRBV6-1 combines with J gene TRBJ1-2; D not certain. V dropped 3 bases and J dropped 8 bases, with 7 bases sitting between them. In germline, CDR1 is MNHNS, CDR2 SASEGT. This CDR3 spans 11 amino acids. CDR3 DNA sequence: TGTGCCAGCAGTGACCTGAGAGGCTACACCTTC. Its protein product is CASSDLRGYTF.

V is TRBV5-8 and J is TRBJ2-7; no clear D. Trimming pared 1 base from V and 0 bases from J, leaving 5 bases between. The CDR3 covers 13 residues. The V gene's germline CDR1 is SGHTS and CDR2 YDEGEE. The DNA of the CDR3 is TGTGCCAGCAGCTTGTACGTCTCCTACGAGCAGTACTTC. This codes for CASSLYVSYEQYF.

The V call is TRBV5-6, the J call TRBJ2-7, with D perhaps TRBD1 (5 bases). V shed 1 base and J shed 3 bases, with 17 bases lying between them. There are 16 residues in the CDR3. Germline V gene lookup returns CDR1 SGHDT and CDR2 YYEEEE. CDR3 sequence: CASSLRGPRTVYEQYF. As DNA, the CDR3 is TGTGCCAGCAGCTTGAGGGGCCCACGGACCGTCTACGAGCAGTACTTC.